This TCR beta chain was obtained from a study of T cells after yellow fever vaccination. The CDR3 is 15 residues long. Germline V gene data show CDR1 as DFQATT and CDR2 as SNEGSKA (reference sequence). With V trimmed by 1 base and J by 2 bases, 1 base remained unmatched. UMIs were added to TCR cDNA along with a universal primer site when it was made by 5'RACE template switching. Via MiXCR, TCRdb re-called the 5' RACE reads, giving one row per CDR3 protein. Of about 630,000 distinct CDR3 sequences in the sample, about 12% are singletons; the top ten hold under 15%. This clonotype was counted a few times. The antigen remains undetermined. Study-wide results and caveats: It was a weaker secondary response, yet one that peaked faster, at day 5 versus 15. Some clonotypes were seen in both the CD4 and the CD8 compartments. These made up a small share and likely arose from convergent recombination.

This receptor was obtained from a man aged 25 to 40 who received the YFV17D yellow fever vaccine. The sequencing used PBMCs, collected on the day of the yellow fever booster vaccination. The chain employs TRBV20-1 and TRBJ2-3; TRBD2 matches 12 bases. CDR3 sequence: CSARGTSGITDTQYF. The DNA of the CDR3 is TGCAGTGCTAGAGGGACTAGCGGGATCACAGATACGCAGTATTTT.